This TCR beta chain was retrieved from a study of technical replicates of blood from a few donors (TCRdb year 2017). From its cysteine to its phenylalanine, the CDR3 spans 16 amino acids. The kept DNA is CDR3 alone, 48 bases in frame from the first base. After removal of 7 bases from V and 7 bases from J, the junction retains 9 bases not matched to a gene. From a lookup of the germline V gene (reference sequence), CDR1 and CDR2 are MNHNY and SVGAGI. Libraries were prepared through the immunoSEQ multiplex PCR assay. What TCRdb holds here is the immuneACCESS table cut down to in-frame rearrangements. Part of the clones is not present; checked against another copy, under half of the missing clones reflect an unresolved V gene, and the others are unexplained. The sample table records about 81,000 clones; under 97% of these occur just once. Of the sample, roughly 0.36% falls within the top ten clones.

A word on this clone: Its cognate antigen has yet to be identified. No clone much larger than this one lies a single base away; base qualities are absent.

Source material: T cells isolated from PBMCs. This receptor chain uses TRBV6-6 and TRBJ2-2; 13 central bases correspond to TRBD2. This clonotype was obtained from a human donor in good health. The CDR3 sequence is CASKRGLAGEVGELFF. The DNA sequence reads TGTGCCAGCAAACGCGGACTAGCGGGAGAGGTCGGGGAGCTGTTTTTT.